This TCR beta chain was obtained from a study of cytomegalovirus exposure and HLA in healthy donors. This clone was counted a single time. Germline CDR1 is GTSNPN and CDR2 is SVGIG (reference sequence). This CDR3 is 15 amino acids long. V gave up 1 base and J gave up 0 bases; unmatched junction bases: 3. With 60 Vbeta and 13 Jbeta primers, the PCR was carried out. Repertoires were generated with immunoSEQ multiplex PCR, while TCRdb's copy carries only in-frame clones and drops some. This repertoire shows fewer than 250,000 clones, 76% found once; its top ten account for 0.55% to 0.75%. The sequence came from a man younger than 30 in good health and CMV-seronegative. Sequencing was carried out using PBMCs. The chain has TRBV30 and TRBJ2-1; 7 bases map to TRBD1. Here the CDR3 reads CAWSGDRVSYNEQFF. The CDR3 region has the DNA TGTGCCTGGAGTGGAGACAGGGTCTCCTACAATGAGCAGTTCTTC.